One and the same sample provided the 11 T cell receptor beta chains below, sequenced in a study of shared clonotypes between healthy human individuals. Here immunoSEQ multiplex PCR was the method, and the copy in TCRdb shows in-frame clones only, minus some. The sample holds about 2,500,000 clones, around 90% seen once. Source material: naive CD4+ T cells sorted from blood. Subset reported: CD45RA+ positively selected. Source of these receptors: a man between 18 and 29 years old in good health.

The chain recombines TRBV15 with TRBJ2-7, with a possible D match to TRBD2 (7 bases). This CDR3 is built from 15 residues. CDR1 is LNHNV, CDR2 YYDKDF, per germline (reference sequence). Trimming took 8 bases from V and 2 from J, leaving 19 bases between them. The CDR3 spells CATAGGPLGPYEQYF. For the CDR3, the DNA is TGTGCCACCGCCGGGGGGCCCCTTGGACCCTACGAGCAGTACTTC. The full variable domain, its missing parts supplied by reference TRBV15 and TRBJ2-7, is DAMVIQNPRYQVTQFGKPVTLSCSQTLNHNVMYWYQQKSSQAPKLLFHYYDKDFNNEADTPDNFQSRRPNTSFCFLDIRSPGLGDTAMYLCATAGGPLGPYEQYFGPGTRLTVT.

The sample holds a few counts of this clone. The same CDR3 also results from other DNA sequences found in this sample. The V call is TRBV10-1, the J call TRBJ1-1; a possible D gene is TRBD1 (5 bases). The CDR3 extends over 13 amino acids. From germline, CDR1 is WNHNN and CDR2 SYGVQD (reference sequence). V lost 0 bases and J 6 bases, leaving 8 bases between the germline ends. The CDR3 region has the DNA TGCGCCAGCAGTGAGTCGAGGGGCGCTGAAGCTTTCTTT. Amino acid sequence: CASSESRGAEAFF.

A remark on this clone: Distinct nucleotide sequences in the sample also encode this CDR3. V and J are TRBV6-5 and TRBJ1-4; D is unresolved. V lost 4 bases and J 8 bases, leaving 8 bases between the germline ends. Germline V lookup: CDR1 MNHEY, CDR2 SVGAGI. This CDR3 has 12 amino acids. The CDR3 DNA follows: TGTGCCAGCAGTTCCCCGGGGGAAAAACTGTTTTTT. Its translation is CASSSPGEKLFF.

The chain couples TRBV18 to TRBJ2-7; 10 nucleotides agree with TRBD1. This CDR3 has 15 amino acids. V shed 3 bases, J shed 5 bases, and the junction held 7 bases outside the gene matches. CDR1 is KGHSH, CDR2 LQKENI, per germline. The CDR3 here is CASSPWTGGKDEQYF. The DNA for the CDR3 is TGTGCCAGCTCACCCTGGACAGGGGGGAAGGACGAGCAGTACTTC.

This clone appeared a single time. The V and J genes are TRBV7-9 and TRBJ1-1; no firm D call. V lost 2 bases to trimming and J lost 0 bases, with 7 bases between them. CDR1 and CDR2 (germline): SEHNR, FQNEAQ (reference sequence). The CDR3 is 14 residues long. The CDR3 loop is CASSLPAMNTEAFF. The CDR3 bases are TGTGCCAGCAGCTTACCAGCTATGAACACTGAAGCTTTCTTT.

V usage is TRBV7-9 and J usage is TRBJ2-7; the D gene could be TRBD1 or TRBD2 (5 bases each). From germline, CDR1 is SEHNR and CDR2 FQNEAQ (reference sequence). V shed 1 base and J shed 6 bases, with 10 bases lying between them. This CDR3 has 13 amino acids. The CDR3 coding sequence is TGTGCCAGCAGCTTAGTGACGGGGACCGAGCAGTACTTC. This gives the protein CASSLVTGTEQYF.

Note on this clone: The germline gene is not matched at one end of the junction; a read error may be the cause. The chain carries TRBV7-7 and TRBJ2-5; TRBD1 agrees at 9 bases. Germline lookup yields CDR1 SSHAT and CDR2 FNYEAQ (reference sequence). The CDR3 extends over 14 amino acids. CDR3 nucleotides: TGTGCTAGCAGCCCTCAGACAGGGGGAGAGACCCAGTACTTC. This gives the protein CASSPQTGGETQYF.

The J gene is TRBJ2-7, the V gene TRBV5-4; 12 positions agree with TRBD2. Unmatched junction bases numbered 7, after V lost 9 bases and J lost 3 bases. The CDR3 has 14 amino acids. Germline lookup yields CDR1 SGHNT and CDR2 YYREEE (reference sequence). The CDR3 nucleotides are TGTGCCACTGCTAGCGGGGGGGCCCTCTACGAGCAGTACTTC. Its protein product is CATASGGALYEQYF.

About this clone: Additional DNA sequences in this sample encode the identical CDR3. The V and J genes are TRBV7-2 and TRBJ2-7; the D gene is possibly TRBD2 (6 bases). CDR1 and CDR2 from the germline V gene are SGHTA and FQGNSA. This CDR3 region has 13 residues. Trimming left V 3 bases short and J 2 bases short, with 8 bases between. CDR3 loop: CASSLGTPYEQYF. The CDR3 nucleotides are TGTGCCAGCAGCTTGGGGACTCCCTACGAGCAGTACTTC.

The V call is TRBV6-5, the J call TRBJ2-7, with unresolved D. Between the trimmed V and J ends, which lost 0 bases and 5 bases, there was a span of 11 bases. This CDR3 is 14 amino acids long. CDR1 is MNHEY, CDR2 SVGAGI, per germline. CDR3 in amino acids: CASSYSRESDEQYF. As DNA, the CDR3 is TGTGCCAGCAGTTACTCCAGAGAGTCGGACGAGCAGTACTTC.

CDR3 in amino acids: CASSPPGPRGPGELFF. CDR3 nucleotides: TGTGCCAGCTCACCGCCGGGTCCCAGAGGCCCCGGGGAGCTGTTTTTT. V and J are TRBV18 and TRBJ2-2; D is uncertain. In germline, CDR1 is KGHSH, CDR2 LQKENI. The V gene lost 3 bases and the J gene lost 6 bases, with 17 bases spanning the gap. The CDR3 length is 16 residues.